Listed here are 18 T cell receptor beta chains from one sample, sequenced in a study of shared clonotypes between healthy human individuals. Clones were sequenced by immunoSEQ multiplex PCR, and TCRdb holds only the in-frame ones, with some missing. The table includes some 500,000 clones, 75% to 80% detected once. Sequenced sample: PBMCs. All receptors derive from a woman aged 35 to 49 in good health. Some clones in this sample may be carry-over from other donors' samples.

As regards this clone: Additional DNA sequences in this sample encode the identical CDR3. CDR3 nucleotides: TGTGCCAGCTCACCGGAGGGGGGGAATGAAAAACTGTTTTTT. Translated: CASSPEGGNEKLFF. The chain is built from TRBV18 and TRBJ1-4; D might be TRBD1 (6 bases). CDR1 and CDR2 from the germline V gene are KGHSH and LQKENI. The length of the CDR3 is 14 residues. V shed 3 bases and J shed 5 bases, with 10 bases lying between them.

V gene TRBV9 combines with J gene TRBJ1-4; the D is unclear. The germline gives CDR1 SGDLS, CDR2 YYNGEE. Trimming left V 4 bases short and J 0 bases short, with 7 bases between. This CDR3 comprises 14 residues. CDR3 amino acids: CASSPRATNEKLFF. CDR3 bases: TGTGCCAGCAGCCCTCGGGCAACTAATGAAAAACTGTTTTTT.

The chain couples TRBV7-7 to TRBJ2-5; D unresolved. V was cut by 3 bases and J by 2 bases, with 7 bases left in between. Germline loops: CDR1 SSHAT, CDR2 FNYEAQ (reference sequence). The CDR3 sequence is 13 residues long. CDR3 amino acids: CASSFTPQETQYF. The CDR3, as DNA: TGTGCCAGCAGCTTTACTCCTCAAGAGACCCAGTACTTC.

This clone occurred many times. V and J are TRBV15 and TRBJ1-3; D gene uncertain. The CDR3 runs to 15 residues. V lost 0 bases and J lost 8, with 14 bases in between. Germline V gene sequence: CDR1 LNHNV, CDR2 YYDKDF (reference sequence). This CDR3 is CATSREDPRRDTIYF. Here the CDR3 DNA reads TGTGCCACCAGCAGAGAAGACCCCCGGAGGGACACCATATATTTT.

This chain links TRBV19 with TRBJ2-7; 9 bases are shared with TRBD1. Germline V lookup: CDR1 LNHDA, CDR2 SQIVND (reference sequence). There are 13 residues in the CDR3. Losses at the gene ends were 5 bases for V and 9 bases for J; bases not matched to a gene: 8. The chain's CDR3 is CASSGSSDRGQYF. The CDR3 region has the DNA TGTGCCAGTAGTGGAAGCTCGGACAGGGGGCAGTACTTC.

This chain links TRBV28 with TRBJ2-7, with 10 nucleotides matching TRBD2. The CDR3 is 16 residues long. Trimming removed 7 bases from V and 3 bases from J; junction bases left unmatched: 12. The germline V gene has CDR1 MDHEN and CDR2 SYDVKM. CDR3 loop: CASNYPLAGEVYEQYF. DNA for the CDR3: TGTGCCAGCAATTACCCGCTAGCGGGAGAAGTCTACGAGCAGTACTTC.

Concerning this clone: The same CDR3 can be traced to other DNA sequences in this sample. This chain's CDR3 is CASSLALAGADTQYF. CDR3 coding DNA: TGCGCCAGCAGCTTGGCTTTAGCGGGTGCGGATACGCAGTATTTT. The J gene is TRBJ2-3, the V gene TRBV5-1; 7 nucleotides line up with TRBD2. The V segment lost 0 bases and the J segment 6 bases; nucleotides outside the gene matches: 7. Germline V gene data show CDR1 as SGHRS and CDR2 as YFSETQ. This CDR3 contains 15 residues. Full variable domain (outside the CDR3, taken from reference TRBV5-1 and TRBJ2-3): KAGVTQTPRYLIKTRGQQVTLSCSPISGHRSVSWYQQTPGQGLQFLFEYFSETQRNKGNFPGRFSGRQFSNSRSEMNVSTLELGDSALYLCASSLALAGADTQYFGPGTRLTVL.

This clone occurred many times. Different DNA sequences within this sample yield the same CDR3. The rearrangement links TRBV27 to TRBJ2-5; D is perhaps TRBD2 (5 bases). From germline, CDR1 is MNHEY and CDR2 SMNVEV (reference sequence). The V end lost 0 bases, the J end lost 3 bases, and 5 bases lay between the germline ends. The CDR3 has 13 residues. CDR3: CASSLSEEETQYF. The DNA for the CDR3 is TGTGCCAGCAGTTTATCGGAGGAAGAGACCCAGTACTTC.

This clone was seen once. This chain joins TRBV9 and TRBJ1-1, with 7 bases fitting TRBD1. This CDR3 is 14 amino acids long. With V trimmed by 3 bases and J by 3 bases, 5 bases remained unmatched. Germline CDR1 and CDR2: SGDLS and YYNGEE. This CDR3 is CASSALTGYTEAFF. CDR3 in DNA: TGTGCCAGCAGCGCCTTGACAGGGTACACTGAAGCTTTCTTT.

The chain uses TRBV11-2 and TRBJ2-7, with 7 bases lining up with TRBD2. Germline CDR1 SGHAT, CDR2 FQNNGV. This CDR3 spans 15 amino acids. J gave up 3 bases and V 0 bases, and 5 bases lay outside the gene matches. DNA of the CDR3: TGTGCCAGCAGCTTAGACCTCGGGGGGAGCTACGAGCAGTACTTC. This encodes CASSLDLGGSYEQYF. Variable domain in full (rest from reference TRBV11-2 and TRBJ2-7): EAGVAQSPRYKIIEKRQSVAFWCNPISGHATLYWYQQILGQGPKLLIQFQNNGVVDDSQLPKDRFSAERLKGVDSTLKIQPAKLEDSAVYLCASSLDLGGSYEQYFGPGTRLTVT.

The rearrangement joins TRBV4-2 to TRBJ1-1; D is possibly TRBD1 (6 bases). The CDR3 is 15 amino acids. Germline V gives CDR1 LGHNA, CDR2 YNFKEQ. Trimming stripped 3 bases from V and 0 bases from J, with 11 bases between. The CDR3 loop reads CASSHGQSMNTEAFF. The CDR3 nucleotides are TGTGCCAGCAGCCACGGACAGTCGATGAACACTGAAGCTTTCTTT.

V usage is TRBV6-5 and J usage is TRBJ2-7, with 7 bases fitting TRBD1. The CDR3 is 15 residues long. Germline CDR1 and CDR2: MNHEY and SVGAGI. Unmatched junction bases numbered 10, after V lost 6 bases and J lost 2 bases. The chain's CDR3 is CASSRGQRVTYEQYF. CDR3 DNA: TGTGCCAGCAGCCGGGGACAGCGAGTCACCTACGAGCAGTACTTC.

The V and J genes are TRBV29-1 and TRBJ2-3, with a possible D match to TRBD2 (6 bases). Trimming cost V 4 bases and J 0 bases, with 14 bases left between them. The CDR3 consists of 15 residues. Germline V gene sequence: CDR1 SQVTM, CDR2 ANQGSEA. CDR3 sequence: CSVVRGGASTDTQYF. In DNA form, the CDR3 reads TGCAGCGTTGTTCGCGGAGGGGCTAGCACAGATACGCAGTATTTT.

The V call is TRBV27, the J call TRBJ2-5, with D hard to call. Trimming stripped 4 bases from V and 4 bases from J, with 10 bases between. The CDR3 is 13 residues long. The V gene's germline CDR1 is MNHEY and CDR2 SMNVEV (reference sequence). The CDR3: CASSSLATETQYF. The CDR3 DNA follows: TGTGCCAGCAGTTCACTGGCGACAGAGACCCAGTACTTC.

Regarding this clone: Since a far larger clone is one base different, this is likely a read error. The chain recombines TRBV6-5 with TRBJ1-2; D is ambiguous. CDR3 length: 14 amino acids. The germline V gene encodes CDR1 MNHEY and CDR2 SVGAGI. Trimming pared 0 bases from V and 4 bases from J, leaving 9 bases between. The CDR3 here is CASSYSRGLYGYTF. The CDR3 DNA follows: TGTGCCAGCAGTTACTCCCGAGGGCTCTATGGCTACACCTTC.

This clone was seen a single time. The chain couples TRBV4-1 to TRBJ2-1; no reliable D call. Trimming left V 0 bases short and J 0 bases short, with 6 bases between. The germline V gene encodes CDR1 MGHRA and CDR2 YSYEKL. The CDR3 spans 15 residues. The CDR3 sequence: CASSQDPGSYNEQFF. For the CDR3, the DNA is TGCGCCAGCAGCCAAGATCCAGGCTCCTACAATGAGCAGTTCTTC.

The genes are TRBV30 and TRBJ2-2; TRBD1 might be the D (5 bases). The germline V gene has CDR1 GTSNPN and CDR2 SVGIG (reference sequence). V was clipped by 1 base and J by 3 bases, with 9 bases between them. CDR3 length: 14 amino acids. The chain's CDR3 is CAWSASRDTGELFF. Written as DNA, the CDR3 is TGTGCCTGGAGTGCGTCCAGGGACACCGGGGAGCTGTTTTTT.

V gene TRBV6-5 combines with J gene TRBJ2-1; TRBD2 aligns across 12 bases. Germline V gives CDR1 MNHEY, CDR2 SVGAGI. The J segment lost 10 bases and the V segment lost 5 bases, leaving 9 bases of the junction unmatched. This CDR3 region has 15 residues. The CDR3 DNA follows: TGTGCCAGCAGTCGACTAGCGGGAGTCACGGGGGAGCAGTTCTTC. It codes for CASSRLAGVTGEQFF.